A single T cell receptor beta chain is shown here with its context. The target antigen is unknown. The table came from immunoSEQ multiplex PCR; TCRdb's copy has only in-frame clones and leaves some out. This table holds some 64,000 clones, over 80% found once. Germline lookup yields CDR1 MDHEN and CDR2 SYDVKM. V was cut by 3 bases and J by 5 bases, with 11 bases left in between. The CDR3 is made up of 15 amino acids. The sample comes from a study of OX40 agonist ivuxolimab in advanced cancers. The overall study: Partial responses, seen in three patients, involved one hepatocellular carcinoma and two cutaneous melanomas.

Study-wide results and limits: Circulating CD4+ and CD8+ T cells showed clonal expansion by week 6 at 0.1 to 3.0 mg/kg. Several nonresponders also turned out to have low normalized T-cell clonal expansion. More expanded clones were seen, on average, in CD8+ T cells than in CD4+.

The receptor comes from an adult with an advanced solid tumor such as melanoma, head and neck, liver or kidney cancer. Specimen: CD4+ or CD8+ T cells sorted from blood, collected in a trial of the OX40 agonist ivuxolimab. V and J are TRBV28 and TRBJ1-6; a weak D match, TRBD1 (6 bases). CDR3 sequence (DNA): TGTGCCAGCAGTTTTTGGGGACATAATAATTCACCCCTCCACTTT. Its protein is CASSFWGHNNSPLHF.